These 29 T cell receptor beta chains originate from one sample sequenced in a study of blood T cell repertoires in COVID-19. Sequencing used immunoSEQ multiplex PCR; TCRdb keeps in-frame clones, though not all of them. The table includes roughly 74,000 clones, 84% detected once. The material sequenced was peripheral blood. Receptor source: a man aged 65-85 years with acute or convalescent COVID-19.

The rearrangement links TRBV19 to TRBJ2-1; D may be TRBD2 (6 bases). Per the germline V gene, CDR1 is LNHDA and CDR2 is SQIVND (reference sequence). The CDR3 has 15 residues. V lost 5 bases and J 0 bases, leaving 11 bases between the germline ends. The CDR3 DNA sequence: TGTGCCAGTAGTTGGGGACTTACCTCCTACAATGAGCAGTTCTTC. Translation gives CASSWGLTSYNEQFF.

The chain recombines TRBV19 with TRBJ1-5, with 8 bases lining up with TRBD1. The CDR3 length is 16 residues. V lost 4 bases and J lost 5; bases outside the gene matches: 10. Germline CDR1 LNHDA, CDR2 SQIVND (reference sequence). The DNA for the CDR3 is TGTGCCAGTAGTACGACCCACAGGGGGGATGATCAGCCCCAGCATTTT. Its protein product is CASSTTHRGDDQPQHF.

This chain links TRBV6-5 with TRBJ1-2; D may be TRBD1 (5 bases). This CDR3 region has 13 residues. V lost 7 bases and J lost 8, with 17 bases in between. The germline V gene encodes CDR1 MNHEY and CDR2 SVGAGI. The CDR3 loop is CASNERFGGGYTF. The CDR3 region has the DNA TGTGCCAGCAACGAGAGGTTCGGGGGAGGCTACACCTTC.

This clone was observed a single time. The V gene is TRBV29-1, the J gene TRBJ2-1, with 13 positions matching TRBD2. V dropped 2 bases and J dropped 4; count of bases not matched to a gene: 5. Germline V gene data show CDR1 as SQVTM and CDR2 as ANQGSEA. The CDR3 extends over 16 amino acids. The CDR3 DNA sequence: TGCAGCGTTGAACAGGGGACTAGCGGGACTTACAATGAGCAGTTCTTC. The encoded protein is CSVEQGTSGTYNEQFF.

The V and J genes are TRBV4-1 and TRBJ1-4; D remains ambiguous. Germline CDR1 is MGHRA and CDR2 is YSYEKL. Trimming stripped 4 bases from V and 7 bases from J, with 19 bases between. This CDR3 comprises 16 residues. The CDR3 DNA sequence: TGCGCCAGCAGCCCACATGTAGACTCACCCCCTGAAAAACTGTTTTTT. Translated, it gives CASSPHVDSPPEKLFF.

Remarks on this clone: At one of its ends the junction is not consistent with the germline gene, which may arise from a read error. The chain combines TRBV7-7 with TRBJ2-1; TRBD2 matches 7 bases. CDR1 SSHAT and CDR2 FNYEAQ come from the germline V gene (reference sequence). This CDR3 comprises 16 residues. Written as DNA, the CDR3 is TGTGCTAGCAGCTTAGTATCAGGACTAGGATACAATGAGCAGTTCTTC. It yields the protein CASSLVSGLGYNEQFF.

The V call is TRBV27, the J call TRBJ1-5, with 7 nucleotides matching TRBD1. The J segment lost 6 bases and the V segment lost 6 bases, leaving 2 bases of the junction unmatched. Germline-derived CDR1 and CDR2 are MNHEY and SMNVEV (reference sequence). The length of the CDR3 is 12 residues. The CDR3 DNA reads TGTGCCAGCAGCCGACAGGGTCAGCCCCAGCATTTT. This codes for CASSRQGQPQHF.

This clone has more than one count but fewer than ten. This chain uses TRBV28 with TRBJ2-2; 8 bases map to TRBD1. V shed 7 bases and J 1 base; nucleotides not matched to a gene: 5. The CDR3 covers 15 residues. Looked up from germline, CDR1 is MDHEN and CDR2 is SYDVKM. CDR3 region: CASTNRGKNTGELFF. Here the CDR3 DNA reads TGTGCCAGCACCAACAGGGGGAAGAACACCGGGGAGCTGTTTTTT.

This rearrangement joins TRBV3-1 (or the pseudogene TRBV3-2) to TRBJ1-1, with D possibly TRBD1 on 5 matching bases. The CDR3 runs to 14 residues. CDR1 and CDR2 (germline): LGHDT, YNNKEL (reference sequence). V lost 1 base and J lost 1, with 7 bases in between. CDR3 in amino acids: CASSQGRGNTEAFF. The CDR3 DNA reads as TGTGCCAGCAGCCAAGGGAGGGGGAACACTGAAGCTTTCTTT.

The chain has TRBV7-2 and TRBJ1-5; 8 nucleotides agree with TRBD1. The CDR3 runs to 15 residues. V was pared by 5 bases and J by 7 bases, with 10 bases of the junction left unmatched. CDR1 and CDR2 from the germline V gene are SGHTA and FQGNSA. CDR3 protein: CASSTRTGRDQPQHF. Here the CDR3 DNA reads TGTGCCAGCAGCACAAGGACAGGGAGAGACCAGCCCCAGCATTTT.

The chain employs TRBV19 and TRBJ2-4; D gene unclear. The CDR3 runs to 15 residues. The germline CDR1 and CDR2 sequences are LNHDA and SQIVND (reference sequence). Trimming took off 7 bases at V and 0 bases at J, with 13 bases between the two ends. The CDR3 is CASTVDIIAKNIQYF. Written as DNA, the CDR3 is TGTGCCAGTACGGTTGACATAATAGCCAAAAACATTCAGTACTTC.

The rearrangement joins TRBV28 to TRBJ2-2; 12 nucleotides line up with TRBD2. Trimming removed 4 bases from V and 4 bases from J; junction bases left unmatched: 13. Germline V gives CDR1 MDHEN, CDR2 SYDVKM. The CDR3 is 19 amino acids. The CDR3 DNA sequence: TGTGCCAGCAGTTCACCTGGGCTAGCGGGAGGGGGGCGCACCGGGGAGCTGTTTTTT. This encodes CASSSPGLAGGGRTGELFF.

The chain has TRBV12-5 and TRBJ2-7; D call uncertain. CDR1 is LGHNT, CDR2 FRNRAP, per germline. The CDR3 totals 14 residues. The ends were cut back, 0 bases at V and 3 bases at J, with 9 bases in the middle. CDR3 amino acids: CASGLVRSRYEQYF. The CDR3 nucleotides read TGTGCTAGTGGTTTGGTAAGGAGTCGCTACGAGCAGTACTTC. Full variable domain (remainder filled in from reference TRBV12-5 and TRBJ2-7): DARVTQTPRHKVTEMGQEVTMRCQPILGHNTVFWYRQTMMQGLELLAYFRNRAPLDDSGMPKDRFSAEMPDATLATLKIQPSEPRDSAVYFCASGLVRSRYEQYFGPGTRLTVT.

This clone was recorded once. The chain carries TRBV3-1 (or the pseudogene TRBV3-2) and TRBJ1-2; D is possibly TRBD1 (6 bases). CDR1 and CDR2 (germline): LGHDT, YNNKEL (reference sequence). V lost 4 bases to trimming and J lost 4 bases, with 19 bases between them. The CDR3 consists of 16 residues. This chain's CDR3 is CASSPMGPGVGYGYTF. The CDR3 DNA sequence: TGTGCCAGCAGCCCTATGGGACCAGGGGTGGGCTATGGCTACACCTTC.

The table lists this clone with a count of one. The chain recombines TRBV2 with TRBJ2-3; TRBD1 agrees at 7 bases. The ends lost 1 base at V and 1 base at J; junction bases unmatched: 8. The CDR3 totals 17 residues. In germline, CDR1 is SNHLY, CDR2 FYNNEI. CDR3 coding DNA: TGTGCCAGCAGTGAAGGAGGGCCAGGGGGACGCACAGATACGCAGTATTTT. It encodes CASSEGGPGGRTDTQYF.

The rearrangement uses TRBV19 and TRBJ2-6, with D hard to call. This CDR3 has 15 residues. CDR1 is LNHDA, CDR2 SQIVND, per germline (reference sequence). Trimming took 0 bases from V and 1 from J, leaving 4 bases between them. The CDR3 coding sequence is TGTGCCAGTAGTATAGATTTATCTGGGGCCAACGTCCTGACTTTC. Translation gives CASSIDLSGANVLTF.

The rearrangement links TRBV10-3 to TRBJ2-3; 7 nucleotides match TRBD1. V lost 7 bases, J lost 3 bases, and 4 bases stayed unmatched. The germline CDR1 and CDR2 sequences are ENHRY and SYGVKD. The CDR3 length is 13 residues. The DNA for the CDR3 is TGTGCCATCACACAGGGGTCGACAGATACGCAGTATTTT. As protein: CAITQGSTDTQYF.

The V gene is TRBV6-5, the J gene TRBJ1-2, with a tentative D call TRBD1 (6 bases). This CDR3 spans 15 amino acids. Looked up from germline, CDR1 is MNHEY and CDR2 is SVGAGI. Trimming removed 7 bases from V and 3 bases from J, with 18 bases in between. CDR3 in amino acids: CASKSWTVGDYGYTF. The DNA of the CDR3 is TGTGCCAGCAAGTCCTGGACAGTGGGGGACTATGGCTACACCTTC.

The chain is built from TRBV5-4 and TRBJ1-2; a weak D match, TRBD1 (6 bases). V lost 6 bases and J lost 8, with 23 bases in between. This CDR3 has 15 amino acids. Germline V gene data show CDR1 as SGHNT and CDR2 as YYREEE (reference sequence). CDR3 in amino acids: CASTLQGGGSNGYTF. DNA for the CDR3: TGTGCCAGCACCCTACAAGGGGGGGGCTCAAACGGCTACACCTTC. The variable domain in full, completed from reference TRBV5-4 and TRBJ1-2, reads ETGVTQSPTHLIKTRGQQVTLRCSSQSGHNTVSWYQQALGQGPQFIFQYYREEENGRGNFPPRFSGLQFPNYSSELNVNALELDDSALYLCASTLQGGGSNGYTFGSGTRLTVV.

The chain recombines TRBV2 with TRBJ1-6, with D unclear. The CDR3 runs 15 residues. CDR1 is SNHLY and CDR2 is FYNNEI in the germline V gene. V shed 4 bases and J shed 6 bases, with 13 bases lying between them. CDR3 nucleotide sequence: TGTGCCAGCAGTGTGCCAGACTTGGGTAATTCACCCCTCCACTTT. It codes for CASSVPDLGNSPLHF.

The sample holds a few counts of this clone. The rearrangement uses TRBV18 and TRBJ2-4, with TRBD1 matching 10 bases. The CDR3 is 16 amino acids. The germline V gene has CDR1 KGHSH and CDR2 LQKENI. The V and J ends lost 4 bases and 3 bases, in that order; junction bases with no gene match: 6. This CDR3 is CASSRAGTGDKNIQYF. CDR3 nucleotide sequence: TGTGCCAGCTCACGAGCCGGGACAGGGGACAAAAACATTCAGTACTTC.

This sequence joins TRBV14 and TRBJ1-4; D is unclear. Trimming took 6 bases from V and 13 from J, leaving 18 bases between them. The CDR3 has 13 amino acids. Germline assignment: CDR1 SGHDN and CDR2 FVKESK. Written as DNA, the CDR3 is TGTGCCAGCAGTCGGACCGCCGGGGTCGGACTGTTTTTT. It codes for CASSRTAGVGLFF.

The CDR3 sequence is CATSRDQGTDTQYF. CDR3 sequence (DNA): TGTGCCACCAGCAGAGATCAGGGGACAGATACGCAGTATTTT. The genes are TRBV15 and TRBJ2-3; tentatively, D is TRBD1 (6 bases). Germline CDR1 LNHNV, CDR2 YYDKDF (reference sequence). This CDR3 has 14 residues. Trimming cost V 0 bases and J 3 bases, with 7 bases left between them.

The genes are TRBV7-2 and TRBJ2-3, with 9 nucleotides matching TRBD2. This CDR3 has 16 residues. Per germline, CDR1 SGHTA and CDR2 FQGNSA. Trimming removed 0 bases from V and 4 bases from J; junction bases left unmatched: 5. The CDR3 DNA reads TGTGCCAGCAGCTTAGCGTCACCTAGCGGGGCAGATACGCAGTATTTT. Protein sequence: CASSLASPSGADTQYF.

The chain recombines TRBV2 with TRBJ2-7, with TRBD1 matching 7 bases. The CDR3 is 13 residues long. Germline V gene lookup returns CDR1 SNHLY and CDR2 FYNNEI. V dropped 6 bases and J dropped 2; count of bases not matched to a gene: 4. The CDR3 region is CASSAGTAYEQYF. In DNA, the CDR3 is TGTGCCAGCAGCGCAGGGACAGCCTACGAGCAGTACTTC.

Concerning this clone: Other DNA sequences in the same sample also yield this CDR3. The rearrangement uses TRBV5-1 and TRBJ2-5, with TRBD2 identical over 13 bases. J lost 2 bases, V lost 4 bases, and 5 bases had no gene match. Germline-derived CDR1 and CDR2 are SGHRS and YFSETQ. This CDR3 has 16 residues. DNA for the CDR3: TGCGCCAGCAGCCTTGGACTAGCGGGAGTGCAAGAGACCCAGTACTTC. Protein product: CASSLGLAGVQETQYF.

The chain couples TRBV29-1 to TRBJ2-5; 15 nucleotides agree with TRBD2. Germline CDR1 is SQVTM and CDR2 is ANQGSEA. V trimming: 4 bases; J trimming: 5 bases; junction bases outside the gene matches: 8. The length of the CDR3 is 16 residues. The CDR3 nucleotides read TGCAGCGTTGGTGGACTAGCGGGAGGGATGGTGGAGACCCAGTACTTC. Amino acid sequence: CSVGGLAGGMVETQYF. Filled out from reference TRBV29-1 and TRBJ2-5, the complete variable domain reads SAVISQKPSRDICQRGTSLTIQCQVDSQVTMMFWYRQQPGQSLTLIATANQGSEATYESGFVIDKFPISRPNLTFSTLTVSNMSPEDSSIYLCSVGGLAGGMVETQYFGPGTRLLVL.

This clone has just a few counts. The chain joins TRBV4-3 to TRBJ1-4; 8 nucleotides agree with TRBD1. With V trimmed by 1 base and J by 8 bases, 6 bases remained unmatched. The CDR3 runs to 15 residues. Per the germline V gene, CDR1 is LGHNA and CDR2 is YSLEER. CDR3 DNA: TGCGCCAGCAGCCAAGTACTGGACAGGGAGGAAAAACTGTTTTTT. It codes for CASSQVLDREEKLFF.

This chain connects TRBV14 to TRBJ1-2; 7 bases fit TRBD1. J lost 3 bases, V lost 0 bases, and 7 bases had no gene match. The germline V gene has CDR1 SGHDN and CDR2 FVKESK. The CDR3 is 16 residues long. This CDR3 is CASSQDIRTGYYGYTF. The CDR3 DNA reads TGTGCCAGCAGCCAAGATATAAGGACAGGCTACTATGGCTACACCTTC.